This T cell receptor beta chain was sequenced during a study of T cells in Graves' hyperthyroidism and ophthalmopathy. Findings and caveats of the study: Ophthalmopathy was distinguished from stable hyperthyroidism by 13 V-J signatures.

Regions amplified from RNA transcripts were the TCR beta CDR3 regions. A set of HTBI primers served as the primers for a first-round RT-PCR of the TCR CDR3. MiXCR, run by TCRdb on the multiplex PCR reads, gives a single entry per CDR3 protein. The repertoire holds fewer than 250,000 distinct CDR3 sequences, with roughly 15% as singletons. This clonotype was counted ten times or more. Its specificity is unknown. This CDR3 spans 13 amino acids. CDR1 ENHRY and CDR2 SYGVKD come from the germline V gene. V shed 11 bases, J shed 3 bases, and the junction held 9 bases outside the gene matches. J is TRBJ1-2 and V is TRBV10-3; 7 bases are a match to TRBD1. The clonotype originates from a woman aged 18-29 years with Graves' ophthalmopathy. Sample: blood. The CDR3 sequence: CASTWDSDYGYTF. CDR3 nucleotide sequence: TGTGCCTCTACTTGGGACAGTGACTATGGCTACACCTTC.